The 19 T cell receptor beta chains reported below all come from one sample, sequenced in a study of T cells in localized non-small cell lung cancer. TCRdb's table, derived via immunoSEQ multiplex PCR, lists solely in-frame clones and lacks some. The sample carries 45,000 or so clones, about 88% recorded once. Sequenced material: PBMCs, taken before any cancer treatment. These receptors were obtained from a man aged 40-75 years with stage II lung adenocarcinoma.

V usage is TRBV5-5 and J usage is TRBJ2-5, with 9 bases aligning to TRBD2. Germline values: CDR1 SGHKS, CDR2 YYEKEE (reference sequence). After removal of 3 bases from V and 5 bases from J, the junction contained 5 bases not matched to a gene. This CDR3 has 14 amino acids. The CDR3 DNA sequence: TGTGCCAGCAGCTCTGGGACTAGCATGGAGACCCAGTACTTC. Its translation is CASSSGTSMETQYF. The full variable domain, its missing parts supplied by reference TRBV5-5 and TRBJ2-5, is DAGVTQSPTHLIKTRGQQVTLRCSPISGHKSVSWYQQVLGQGPQFIFQYYEKEERGRGNFPDRFSARQFPNYSSELNVNALLLGDSALYLCASSSGTSMETQYFGPGTRLLVL.

With regard to this clone: Other DNA sequences within the sample encode an identical CDR3. The chain joins TRBV6-1 to TRBJ1-1, with D possibly TRBD1 on 6 matching bases. This CDR3 is 14 amino acids long. Germline lookup yields CDR1 MNHNS and CDR2 SASEGT. V was clipped by 6 bases and J by 0 bases, with 11 bases between them. The CDR3 sequence: CASRPDRLNTEAFF. CDR3 nucleotides: TGTGCCAGCAGGCCCGACAGGTTGAACACTGAAGCTTTCTTT.

This chain joins TRBV27 and TRBJ1-4; a weak D match, TRBD1 (6 bases). CDR1 is MNHEY and CDR2 is SMNVEV in the germline V gene (reference sequence). This CDR3 contains 15 residues. Trimming took off 0 bases at V and 4 bases at J, with 9 bases between the two ends. The CDR3 DNA reads as TGTGCCAGCAGTTTATCCGCAGGGGTTAATGAAAAACTGTTTTTT. Translating it yields CASSLSAGVNEKLFF.

This chain links TRBV21-1 with TRBJ1-2. TRBV21-1 is a pseudogene segment. The CDR3 is 18 amino acids. CDR3: CASSKALSIRRLWGGYTF. The CDR3 DNA is TGTGCCAGCAGCAAAGCGCTTTCTATCAGAAGACTATGGGGTGGCTACACCTTC.

This chain connects TRBV18 to TRBJ2-5; D not certain. The V gene's germline CDR1 is KGHSH and CDR2 LQKENI. The CDR3 contains 16 residues. V lost 0 bases and J lost 2, with 13 bases in between. This CDR3 reads CASSPPAGSSQETQYF. The CDR3 nucleotides are TGTGCCAGCTCACCACCGGCTGGATCGTCACAAGAGACCCAGTACTTC.

The gene calls are TRBV28 and TRBJ2-4; D is perhaps TRBD1 or TRBD2 (5 bases each). Per germline, CDR1 MDHEN and CDR2 SYDVKM. Trimming shortened V by 8 bases and J by 3 bases, and 17 bases separated the two germline ends. The CDR3 totals 15 residues. CDR3 in amino acids: CASSTQGGGKNIQYF. The CDR3 nucleotides read TGTGCCAGCTCGACCCAGGGTGGGGGCAAAAACATTCAGTACTTC.

The chain has TRBV9 and TRBJ1-1, with a tentative D call TRBD1 (5 bases). The ends were cut back, 0 bases at V and 6 bases at J, with 12 bases in the middle. There are 14 residues in the CDR3. Germline V gene sequence: CDR1 SGDLS, CDR2 YYNGEE. In nucleotides, the CDR3 is TGTGCCAGCAGCGTAGGGCAGGTGGGGCCTGAAGCTTTCTTT. Translating it yields CASSVGQVGPEAFF.

The chain combines TRBV6-6 with TRBJ1-2; a possible D gene is TRBD1 (5 bases). V was clipped by 6 bases and J by 4 bases, with 15 bases between them. The CDR3 sequence is 14 residues long. CDR1 and CDR2 (germline): MNHNY, SVGAGI (reference sequence). Here the CDR3 DNA reads TGTGCCAGCAGACCATACCGGGGCGGCTATGGCTACACCTTC. Translating it yields CASRPYRGGYGYTF.

This chain links TRBV9 with TRBJ1-2, with D perhaps TRBD1 (5 bases). The CDR3 loop spans 11 amino acids. Germline V lookup: CDR1 SGDLS, CDR2 YYNGEE. V lost 6 bases and J 6 bases, leaving 9 bases between the germline ends. The CDR3 loop reads CASNRGDGYTF. In DNA form, the CDR3 reads TGTGCCAGCAACCGGGGGGATGGCTACACCTTC.

The chain carries TRBV10-3 and TRBJ2-3; the D gene is possibly TRBD2 (7 bases). This CDR3 comprises 16 residues. Between the trimmed V and J ends, which lost 0 bases and 5 bases, there was a span of 15 bases. The V gene's germline CDR1 is ENHRY and CDR2 SYGVKD. The CDR3 loop reads CAISESGGGGGDTQYF. Written as DNA, the CDR3 is TGTGCCATCAGTGAGTCTGGCGGGGGAGGGGGAGATACGCAGTATTTT.

V is TRBV6-1 and J is TRBJ2-7, with D perhaps given as TRBD1 or TRBD2 (5 bases each). The CDR3 length is 15 residues. CDR1 MNHNS and CDR2 SASEGT come from the germline V gene. The ends were cut back, 6 bases at V and 5 bases at J, with 20 bases in the middle. The CDR3 DNA reads TGTGCCAGCAGCCATAAGTGGGTGGGACGGGACGAGCAGTACTTC. Translated, it gives CASSHKWVGRDEQYF.

V is TRBV2 and J is TRBJ2-5; 7 nucleotides line up with TRBD1. The CDR3 is 14 amino acids. CDR1 and CDR2 from the germline V gene are SNHLY and FYNNEI. V gave up 4 bases and J gave up 3 bases; unmatched junction bases: 5. The CDR3 protein is CASSAETGKETQYF. The CDR3 region has the DNA TGTGCCAGCAGTGCTGAGACAGGGAAAGAGACCCAGTACTTC.

The sample holds one count of this clone. At one of its ends the junction is not consistent with the germline gene, which may arise from a read error. V gene TRBV7-6 combines with J gene TRBJ2-2; 10 bases match TRBD1. Germline V gives CDR1 SGHVS, CDR2 FNYEAQ. There are 17 residues in the CDR3. The CDR3 spells CASRPGTGVTKTGELFF. The CDR3 DNA is TGTGCCAGCAGACCCGGGACAGGGGTAACGAAAACCGGGGAGCTGTTTTTT. Full variable domain (missing parts from reference TRBV7-6 and TRBJ2-2): GAGVSQSPRYKVTKRGQDVALRCDPISGHVSLYWYRQALGQGPEFLTYFNYEAQQDKSGLPNDRFSAERPEGSISTLTIQRTEQRDSAMYRCASRPGTGVTKTGELFFGEGSRLTVL.

The chain joins TRBV6-1 to TRBJ1-6; D not certain. Deletions cut 4 bases from V and 6 bases from J, with 1 base between. CDR1 is MNHNS and CDR2 is SASEGT in the germline V gene. The CDR3 runs 11 residues. The CDR3 sequence is CASSVNSPLHF. CDR3 bases: TGTGCCAGCAGTGTTAATTCACCCCTCCACTTT.

The chain uses TRBV10-3 and TRBJ2-1; the match to TRBD1 covers 9 bases. CDR3 length: 18 residues. V dropped 0 bases and J dropped 10; count of bases not matched to a gene: 16. CDR1 ENHRY and CDR2 SYGVKD come from the germline V gene. The CDR3 nucleotides read TGTGCCATCAGTGAGTCGGGACAGGGTCAGCAGGTCAGAAAAGAGCAGTTCTTC. Protein sequence: CAISESGQGQQVRKEQFF.

Only one count was recorded for this clone. The CDR3 DNA sequence: TGTGCCTGGACGCAAGGGGGAGACGAGCAGTTCTTC. Protein sequence: CAWTQGGDEQFF. This sequence joins TRBV30 and TRBJ2-1, with a possible D match to TRBD1 (6 bases). CDR1 and CDR2 (germline): GTSNPN, SVGIG (reference sequence). The CDR3 length is 12 residues. Between the trimmed V and J ends, which lost 4 bases and 10 bases, there was a span of 14 bases.

The chain joins TRBV18 to TRBJ1-1; D is unresolved. V was shortened by 3 bases and J by 5 bases, with 19 bases between the two germline ends. Germline-derived CDR1 and CDR2 are KGHSH and LQKENI. The CDR3 is 16 amino acids. The CDR3 DNA reads as TGTGCCAGCTCACCTGTTTCTAACGAAGTCATTACTGAAGCTTTCTTT. Amino acids: CASSPVSNEVITEAFF.

This chain connects TRBV30 to TRBJ1-6; weak D call: TRBD1 (6 bases). Per germline, CDR1 GTSNPN and CDR2 SVGIG (reference sequence). V was clipped by 0 bases and J by 7 bases, with 10 bases between them. The CDR3 has 14 residues. This chain's CDR3 is CAWSVGDRNSPLHF. The CDR3 bases are TGTGCCTGGAGTGTGGGAGACAGGAATTCACCCCTCCACTTT.

The V call is TRBV6-1, the J call TRBJ1-2; TRBD1 aligns across 9 bases. The germline V gene has CDR1 MNHNS and CDR2 SASEGT. The CDR3 is 14 amino acids. V shed 5 bases and J 5 bases; nucleotides not matched to a gene: 6. The CDR3 DNA reads as TGTGCCAGCAGTCGAACCGGGACAGGGTATGGCTACACCTTC. The encoded protein is CASSRTGTGYGYTF.